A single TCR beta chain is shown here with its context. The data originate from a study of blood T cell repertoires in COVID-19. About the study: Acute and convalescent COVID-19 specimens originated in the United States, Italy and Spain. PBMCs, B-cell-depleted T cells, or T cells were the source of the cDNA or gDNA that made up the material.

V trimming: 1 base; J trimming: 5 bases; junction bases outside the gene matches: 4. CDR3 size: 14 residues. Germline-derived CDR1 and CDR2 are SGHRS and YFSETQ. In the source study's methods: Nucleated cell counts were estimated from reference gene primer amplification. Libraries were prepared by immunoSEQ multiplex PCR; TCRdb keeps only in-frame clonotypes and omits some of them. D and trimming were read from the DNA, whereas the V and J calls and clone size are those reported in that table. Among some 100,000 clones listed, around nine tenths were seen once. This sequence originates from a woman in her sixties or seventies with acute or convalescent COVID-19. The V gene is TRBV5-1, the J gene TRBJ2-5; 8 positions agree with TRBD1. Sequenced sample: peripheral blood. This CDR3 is CASSLMRQGETQYF. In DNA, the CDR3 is TGCGCCAGCAGCTTGATGAGACAGGGGGAGACCCAGTACTTC.